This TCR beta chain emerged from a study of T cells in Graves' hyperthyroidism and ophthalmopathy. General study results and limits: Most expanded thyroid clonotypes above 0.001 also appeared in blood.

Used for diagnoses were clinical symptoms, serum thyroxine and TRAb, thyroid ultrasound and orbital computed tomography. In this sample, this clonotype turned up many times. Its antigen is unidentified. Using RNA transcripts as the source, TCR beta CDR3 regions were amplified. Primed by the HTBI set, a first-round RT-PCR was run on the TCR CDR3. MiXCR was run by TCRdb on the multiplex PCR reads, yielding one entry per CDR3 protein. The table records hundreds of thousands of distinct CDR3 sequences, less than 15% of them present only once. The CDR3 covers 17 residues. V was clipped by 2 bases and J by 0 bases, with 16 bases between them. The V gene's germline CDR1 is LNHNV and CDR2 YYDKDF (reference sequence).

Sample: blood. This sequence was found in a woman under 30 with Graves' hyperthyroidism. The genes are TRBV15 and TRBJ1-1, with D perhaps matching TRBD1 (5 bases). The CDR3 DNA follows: TGTGCCACCAGCAGAACCAGACACGGGGGGATGAACACTGAAGCTTTCTTT. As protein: CATSRTRHGGMNTEAFF.